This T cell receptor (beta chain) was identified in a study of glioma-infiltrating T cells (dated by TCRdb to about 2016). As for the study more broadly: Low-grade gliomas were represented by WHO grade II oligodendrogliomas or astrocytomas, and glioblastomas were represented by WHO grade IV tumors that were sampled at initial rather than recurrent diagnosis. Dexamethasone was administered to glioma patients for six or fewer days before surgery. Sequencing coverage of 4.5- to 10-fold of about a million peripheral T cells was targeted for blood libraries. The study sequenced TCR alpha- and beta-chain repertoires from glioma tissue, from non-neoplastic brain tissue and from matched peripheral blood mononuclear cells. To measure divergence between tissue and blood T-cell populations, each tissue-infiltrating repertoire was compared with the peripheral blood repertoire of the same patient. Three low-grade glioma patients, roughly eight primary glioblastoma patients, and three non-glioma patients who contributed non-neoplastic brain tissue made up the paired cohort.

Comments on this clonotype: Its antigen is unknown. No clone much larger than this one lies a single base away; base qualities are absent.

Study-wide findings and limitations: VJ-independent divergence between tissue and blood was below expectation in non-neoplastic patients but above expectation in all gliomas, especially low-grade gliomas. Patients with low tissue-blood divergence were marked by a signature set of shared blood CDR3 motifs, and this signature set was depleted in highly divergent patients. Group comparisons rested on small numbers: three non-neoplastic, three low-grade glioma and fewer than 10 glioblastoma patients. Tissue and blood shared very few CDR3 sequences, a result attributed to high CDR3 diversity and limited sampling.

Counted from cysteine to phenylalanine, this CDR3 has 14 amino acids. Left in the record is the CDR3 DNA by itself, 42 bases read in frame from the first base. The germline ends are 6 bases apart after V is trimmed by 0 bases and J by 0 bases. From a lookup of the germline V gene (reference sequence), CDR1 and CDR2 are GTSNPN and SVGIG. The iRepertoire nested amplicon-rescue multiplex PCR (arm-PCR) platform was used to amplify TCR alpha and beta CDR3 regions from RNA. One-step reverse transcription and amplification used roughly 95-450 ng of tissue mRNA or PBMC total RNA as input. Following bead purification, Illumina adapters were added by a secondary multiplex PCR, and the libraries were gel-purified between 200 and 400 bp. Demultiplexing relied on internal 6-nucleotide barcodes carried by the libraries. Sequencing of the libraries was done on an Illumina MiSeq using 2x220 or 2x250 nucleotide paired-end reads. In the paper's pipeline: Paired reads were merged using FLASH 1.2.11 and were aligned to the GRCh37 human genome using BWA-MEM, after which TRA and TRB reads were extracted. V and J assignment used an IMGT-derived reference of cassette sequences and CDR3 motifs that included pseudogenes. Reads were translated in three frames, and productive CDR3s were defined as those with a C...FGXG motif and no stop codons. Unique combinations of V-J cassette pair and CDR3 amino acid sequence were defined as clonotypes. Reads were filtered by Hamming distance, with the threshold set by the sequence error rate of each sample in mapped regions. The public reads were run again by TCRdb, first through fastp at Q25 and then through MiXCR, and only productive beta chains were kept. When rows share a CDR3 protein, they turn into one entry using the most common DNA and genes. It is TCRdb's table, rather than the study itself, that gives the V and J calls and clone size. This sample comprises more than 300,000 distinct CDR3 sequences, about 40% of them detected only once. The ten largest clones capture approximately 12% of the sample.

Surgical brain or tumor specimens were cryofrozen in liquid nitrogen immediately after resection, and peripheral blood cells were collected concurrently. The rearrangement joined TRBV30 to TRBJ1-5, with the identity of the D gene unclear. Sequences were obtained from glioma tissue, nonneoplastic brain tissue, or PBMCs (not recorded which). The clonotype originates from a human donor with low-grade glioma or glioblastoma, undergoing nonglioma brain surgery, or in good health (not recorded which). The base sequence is TGTGCCTGGAGTGTACGGGCTAGCAATCAGCCCCAGCATTTT. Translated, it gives CAWSVRASNQPQHF.